The rows below give T cell receptor beta chains drawn from one sample of a study of human T cells and chemical hapten exposure. In TCRdb, the RACE reads were re-called with MiXCR into one record per CDR3 protein. Of more than 250,000 distinct CDR3 sequences listed, almost 8% are singletons. The input for sequencing was whole blood, taken in connection with sensitization to the hapten diphenylcyclopropenone (DPC). All receptors derive from a man between 18 and 29 years old with alopecia areata. Some clones in this sample may be carry-over from other donors' samples. Both conserved end residues are part of each CDR3. A D gene is named only where the DNA matches it firmly. Only some rows state a clone size, as once, few, many or a class for expanded clones.

clone_size j_call d_call v_call cdr3_aa cdr3_nt
. TRBJ1-1 . TRBV20-1 CSARNPRGEAFF TGCAGTGCTAGAAATCCCAGGGGAGAAGCTTTCTTT
few TRBJ2-3 TRBD2 TRBV20-1 CSADPGGGRTDTQYF TGCAGTGCTGACCCAGGCGGGGGGCGCACAGATACGCAGTATTTT
few TRBJ1-2 . TRBV27 CASSLLGGTYGYTF TGTGCCAGCAGTTTATTGGGAGGAACCTATGGCTACACCTTC
. TRBJ2-5 TRBD1 TRBV5-1 CASSLEDRGLETQYF TGCGCCAGCAGCTTGGAGGACAGGGGGCTGGAGACCCAGTACTTC
many TRBJ2-3 TRBD2 TRBV29-1 CSVGTSGHTDTQYF TGCAGCGTAGGGACTAGCGGGCACACAGATACGCAGTATTTT
many TRBJ1-6 . TRBV7-2 CASSFGAGSGNNSPLHF TGTGCCAGCAGCTTCGGCGCAGGGAGTGGGAATAATTCACCCCTCCACTTT
once TRBJ1-2 TRBD1 TRBV28 CASWRDRGPYGYTF TGTGCCAGCTGGCGGGACAGGGGTCCCTATGGCTACACCTTC
. TRBJ1-5 . TRBV2 CASTTRWAEQPQHF TGTGCCAGCACCACACGGTGGGCGGAGCAGCCCCAGCATTTT
few TRBJ1-6 . TRBV20-1 CSARDGTNSPLHF TGCAGTGCTAGGGACGGAACAAATTCACCCCTCCACTTT
. TRBJ1-1 TRBD1 TRBV12-5 CASGLTLDRSPARAFF TGTGCTAGTGGTTTGACCCTGGACAGGTCACCTGCCAGAGCTTTCTTT
few TRBJ2-6 TRBD1 TRBV6-6 CASSSTGTGLGGANVLTF TGTGCCAGCAGTAGCACCGGGACAGGGTTAGGTGGGGCCAACGTCCTGACTTTC
. TRBJ2-1 . TRBV7-2 CASSTPKGEQFF TGTGCCAGCAGCACCCCTAAGGGGGAGCAGTTCTTC